Sequencing of this TCR beta chain was carried out in a study of technical replicates of blood from a few donors. Assay used: immunoSEQ multiplex PCR; TCRdb lists only in-frame clones, some missing. Of 91,000 or so clones in the sample, approximately 95% were seen once. The CDR3 extends over 16 amino acids. Trimming took 0 bases from V and 0 from J, leaving 10 bases between them. The germline CDR1 and CDR2 sequences are SGDLS and YYNGEE. The gene calls are TRBV9 and TRBJ1-3; D might be TRBD1 (5 bases). Sequencing input: T cells isolated from PBMCs. The source of this sequence is a human donor in good health. The CDR3 sequence: CASSVDGASSGNTIYF. The CDR3 DNA follows: TGTGCCAGCAGCGTAGATGGGGCGAGCTCTGGAAACACCATATATTTT.